The 29 T cell receptor beta chains below were found in one sample sequenced in a study of T cell responses to AZD1222 COVID-19 vaccine. Using immunoSEQ multiplex PCR, the repertoire was profiled, and TCRdb retains in-frame clones only, with some absent. This table has 120,000 or so clones, roughly 91% appearing once. Source: peripheral blood, taken 28 days after the second AZD1222 dose. These receptors were obtained from an adult who received the AZD1222 COVID-19 vaccine.

This chain connects TRBV3-1 (or the pseudogene TRBV3-2) to TRBJ2-5; no clear D gene. The CDR3 totals 13 residues. V was pared by 1 base and J by 5 bases, with 8 bases between. The germline V gene encodes CDR1 LGHDT and CDR2 YNNKEL (reference sequence). CDR3 sequence: CASSQGIRETQYF. The CDR3 nucleotides read TGTGCCAGCAGCCAAGGAATAAGGGAGACCCAGTACTTC.

V and J are TRBV27 and TRBJ1-1; a weak D match, TRBD1 (5 bases). From germline, CDR1 is MNHEY and CDR2 SMNVEV (reference sequence). V was pared by 0 bases and J by 3 bases, with 8 bases between. The CDR3 is 14 residues long. The CDR3 spells CASSLSGADTEAFF. CDR3 sequence (DNA): TGTGCCAGCAGTTTATCAGGGGCGGACACTGAAGCTTTCTTT.

V and J are TRBV7-8 and TRBJ2-1, with D perhaps TRBD1 (6 bases). This CDR3 comprises 20 residues. Trimming shortened V by 5 bases and J by 0 bases, and 26 bases separated the two germline ends. Germline assignment: CDR1 SGHVS and CDR2 FQNEAQ. The CDR3, as DNA: TGTGCCAGCAGCAGGGTTGTTGTGGGGGACACTTTAAGCTCCTACAATGAGCAGTTCTTC. Protein product: CASSRVVVGDTLSSYNEQFF.

The chain's CDR3 is CASSATSDWGDTQYF. CDR3 DNA sequence: TGCGCCAGCAGCGCAACTAGCGACTGGGGGGATACGCAGTATTTT. The chain recombines TRBV5-1 with TRBJ2-3, with TRBD2 matching 7 bases. CDR3 size: 15 residues. Germline V lookup: CDR1 SGHRS, CDR2 YFSETQ. With 4 bases clipped from V and 6 bases from J, the junction kept 11 bases outside the gene matches.

J is TRBJ1-3 and V is TRBV9; no reliable D call. V was pared by 0 bases and J by 0 bases, with 13 bases between. The CDR3 has 17 residues. CDR1 and CDR2 (germline): SGDLS, YYNGEE. CDR3 loop: CASSVEDFALSGNTIYF. The CDR3 DNA reads as TGTGCCAGCAGCGTAGAGGATTTCGCTCTCTCTGGAAACACCATATATTTT.

This clone was detected only a few times. The genes are TRBV19 and TRBJ2-7; 11 bases map to TRBD2. The CDR3 has 15 residues. The germline gives CDR1 LNHDA, CDR2 SQIVND (reference sequence). V lost 3 bases to trimming and J lost 7 bases; unmatched junction nucleotides: 8. CDR3 sequence reads: CASSMTGTSGSEQYF. The CDR3 DNA reads TGTGCCAGTAGTATGACCGGGACTAGCGGTAGTGAGCAGTACTTC. Complete variable domain (other parts from reference TRBV19 and TRBJ2-7): DGGITQSPKYLFRKEGQNVTLSCEQNLNHDAMYWYRQDPGQGLRLIYYSQIVNDFQKGDIAEGYSVSREKKESFPLTVTSAQKNPTAFYLCASSMTGTSGSEQYFGPGTRLTVT.

The CDR3 DNA follows: TGTGCCAGCAGTTACGGAGATGATGCAACTAATGAAAAACTGTTTTTT. Translated, it gives CASSYGDDATNEKLFF. V is TRBV6-2 or TRBV6-3 and J is TRBJ1-4; no reliable D call. Germline CDR1 MNHEY, CDR2 SVGEGT. The germline V and J ends were trimmed by 2 bases and 0 bases, with 10 bases remaining between them. The length of the CDR3 is 16 residues.

The chain uses TRBV7-9 and TRBJ2-7; tentative D call: TRBD1 (6 bases). CDR3 length: 16 amino acids. The germline gives CDR1 SEHNR, CDR2 FQNEAQ (reference sequence). The V and J ends lost 6 bases and 3 bases respectively, with 21 bases between them. The CDR3 DNA is TGTGCCAGCAGTTTTAGCCTTACAGGGCCTTACTACGAGCAGTACTTC. This encodes CASSFSLTGPYYEQYF.

The rearrangement links TRBV9 to TRBJ2-1; D is unresolved. Trimming cost V 3 bases and J 8 bases, with 9 bases left between them. The CDR3 covers 12 residues. Germline V lookup: CDR1 SGDLS, CDR2 YYNGEE. The chain's CDR3 is CASSAPGYEQFF. In DNA form, the CDR3 reads TGTGCCAGCAGCGCCCCTGGATATGAGCAGTTCTTC.

This chain connects TRBV14 to TRBJ1-6; D remains ambiguous. Germline V gives CDR1 SGHDN, CDR2 FVKESK. V dropped 7 bases and J dropped 6 bases, with 13 bases sitting between them. The CDR3 length is 14 residues. The CDR3 bases are TGTGCCAGCAAGGAGATCGAGCCTAATTCACCCCTCCACTTT. It encodes CASKEIEPNSPLHF.

The chain is built from TRBV7-9 and TRBJ2-5; the D is unclear. V lost 3 bases to trimming and J lost 5 bases, with 19 bases between them. Germline CDR1 reads SEHNR; CDR2 reads FQNEAQ (reference sequence). This CDR3 has 16 amino acids. DNA for the CDR3: TGTGCCAGCAGCTTCCCCCGTGGGCCCACCGGGGAGACCCAGTACTTC. Protein: CASSFPRGPTGETQYF.

The rearrangement links TRBV18 to TRBJ2-5; D remains ambiguous. CDR3 length equals 15 residues. From germline, CDR1 is KGHSH and CDR2 LQKENI. V was cut by 1 base and J by 2 bases, with 11 bases left in between. This CDR3 reads CASSPLSDGQETQYF. The CDR3 nucleotides read TGTGCCAGCTCACCACTCTCAGACGGGCAAGAGACCCAGTACTTC.

The V call is TRBV27, the J call TRBJ2-7; no clear D. The V and J ends lost 0 bases and 6 bases respectively, with 9 bases between them. This CDR3 is 13 amino acids long. CDR1 is MNHEY and CDR2 is SMNVEV in the germline V gene (reference sequence). CDR3 sequence (DNA): TGTGCCAGCAGTTTATCGTCAGGTAGCGAGCAGTACTTC. It encodes CASSLSSGSEQYF.

The chain uses TRBV7-9 and TRBJ2-7; TRBD1 might be the D (6 bases). This CDR3 has 13 residues. Germline V gene data show CDR1 as SEHNR and CDR2 as FQNEAQ (reference sequence). V gave up 3 bases and J gave up 7 bases, with 13 bases separating them. CDR3: CASSLEIRGEQYF. The CDR3 DNA follows: TGTGCCAGCAGCTTGGAAATCAGGGGTGAGCAGTACTTC.

The chain links TRBV12-5 to TRBJ1-1; D is unclear. CDR1 is LGHNT, CDR2 FRNRAP, per germline. V shed 6 bases and J shed 5 bases, with 16 bases lying between them. This CDR3 is built from 14 residues. The CDR3 region has the DNA TGTGCTAGTGGCTTTTGGGTAGATGGTACTGAAGCTTTCTTT. Protein: CASGFWVDGTEAFF. Full variable domain (rest looked up from reference TRBV12-5 and TRBJ1-1): DARVTQTPRHKVTEMGQEVTMRCQPILGHNTVFWYRQTMMQGLELLAYFRNRAPLDDSGMPKDRFSAEMPDATLATLKIQPSEPRDSAVYFCASGFWVDGTEAFFGQGTRLTVV.

This clone was recorded only once. The V and J genes are TRBV5-5 and TRBJ1-1; TRBD1 agrees at 7 bases. The CDR3 has 15 amino acids. J gave up 8 bases and V 1 base, and 11 bases lay outside the gene matches. Germline V gene lookup returns CDR1 SGHKS and CDR2 YYEKEE (reference sequence). The CDR3 spells CASSLTDRDSAEAFF. The DNA of the CDR3 is TGTGCCAGCAGCTTGACCGACAGGGACAGCGCGGAAGCTTTCTTT.

V is TRBV2 and J is TRBJ2-4; 8 nucleotides align to TRBD1. Germline V gives CDR1 SNHLY, CDR2 FYNNEI. The CDR3 extends over 14 amino acids. V shed 7 bases, J shed 4 bases, and the junction held 6 bases outside the gene matches. DNA for the CDR3: TGTGCCAGCACAAACGGACAGGGAAAAAACATTCAGTACTTC. Translated, it gives CASTNGQGKNIQYF.

CDR3 sequence (DNA): TGTGCCAGCAGGGAGTTCCCGCCCGGCTACACCTTC. Its protein is CASREFPPGYTF. The rearrangement joins TRBV12-3 or TRBV12-4 to TRBJ1-2, with D hard to call. With 6 bases removed from V and 8 bases from J, the gap between germline ends came to 13 bases. This CDR3 has 12 residues.

V gene TRBV6-5 combines with J gene TRBJ2-7; 9 bases match TRBD1. The CDR3 runs to 13 residues. Germline V lookup: CDR1 MNHEY, CDR2 SVGAGI. After removal of 7 bases from V and 3 bases from J, the junction contained 4 bases not matched to a gene. For the CDR3, the DNA is TGTGCCAGCAATCCGGGACAGGGCTACGAGCAGTACTTC. Translated, it gives CASNPGQGYEQYF.

This chain uses TRBV7-9 with TRBJ1-2; D not certain. Looked up from germline, CDR1 is SEHNR and CDR2 is FQNEAQ (reference sequence). V dropped 2 bases and J dropped 7 bases, with 8 bases sitting between them. There are 12 residues in the CDR3. Here the CDR3 DNA reads TGTGCCAGCAGCTTACCCCTTGGTGGCTACACCTTC. Its translation is CASSLPLGGYTF.

The rearrangement uses TRBV10-3 and TRBJ2-1; D is ambiguous. Trimming took 4 bases from V and 7 from J, leaving 14 bases between them. The CDR3 loop spans 14 amino acids. Germline V CDR1 and CDR2: ENHRY, SYGVKD. Here the CDR3 DNA reads TGTGCCATCAGTGGGGCTCCTAGTGGGAATGAGCAGTTCTTC. Translating gives CAISGAPSGNEQFF.

V gene TRBV6-5 combines with J gene TRBJ1-3, with D hard to call. The V end lost 2 bases, the J end lost 4 bases, and 0 bases lay between the germline ends. This CDR3 contains 11 residues. Germline V gene lookup returns CDR1 MNHEY and CDR2 SVGAGI. The CDR3 bases are TGTGCCAGCAGTTACGGAAACACCATATATTTT. This gives the protein CASSYGNTIYF.

The chain combines TRBV6-5 with TRBJ2-1, with D possibly matching TRBD1 (5 bases). CDR3 length: 15 amino acids. With 2 bases removed from V and 2 bases from J, the gap between germline ends came to 10 bases. Germline V lookup: CDR1 MNHEY, CDR2 SVGAGI. The CDR3 is CASSYVQATYNEQFF. The DNA for the CDR3 is TGTGCCAGCAGTTACGTACAGGCCACCTACAATGAGCAGTTCTTC.

Only one count was recorded for this clone. The chain recombines TRBV19 with TRBJ2-2, with D tentatively TRBD1 or TRBD2 (5 bases each). Deletions cut 10 bases from V and 7 bases from J, with 19 bases between. The length of the CDR3 is 14 residues. Germline V gene lookup returns CDR1 LNHDA and CDR2 SQIVND (reference sequence). CDR3 DNA: TGTGCCACAGACCGGGACGGGATCAGCGGGGAGCTGTTTTTT. This gives the protein CATDRDGISGELFF.

CDR3 DNA: TGTGCCAGCAGCTCCAGGGGCGGTAGAGAGACCCAGTACTTC. Amino acids: CASSSRGGRETQYF. This chain connects TRBV7-8 to TRBJ2-5; maybe TRBD1 (6 bases). V was cut by 4 bases and J by 4 bases, with 13 bases left in between. CDR1 is SGHVS and CDR2 is FQNEAQ in the germline V gene. This CDR3 spans 14 amino acids.

The chain couples TRBV3-1 (or the pseudogene TRBV3-2) to TRBJ2-7; no firm D call. Trimming took off 4 bases at V and 5 bases at J, with 12 bases between the two ends. The CDR3 consists of 13 residues. In germline, CDR1 is LGHDT, CDR2 YNNKEL (reference sequence). In DNA form, the CDR3 reads TGTGCCAGCAGCCTCGGACCCCACCACGAGCAGTACTTC. Encoded protein: CASSLGPHHEQYF.

The chain has TRBV20-1 and TRBJ2-3; D is unresolved. The CDR3 sequence is 13 residues long. V was clipped by 3 bases and J by 2 bases, with 9 bases between them. CDR1 is DFQATT and CDR2 is SNEGSKA in the germline V gene (reference sequence). CDR3 DNA sequence: TGCAGTGCTAGTGTTATTTCCACAGATACGCAGTATTTT. Translated: CSASVISTDTQYF.

The table lists this clone with a count of one. The V and J genes are TRBV4-3 and TRBJ1-1, with TRBD1 identical over 7 bases. The germline V gene has CDR1 LGHNA and CDR2 YSLEER. There are 15 residues in the CDR3. With 4 bases clipped from V and 5 bases from J, the junction kept 10 bases outside the gene matches. The CDR3 reads CASSPSGGRPTEAFF. CDR3 bases: TGCGCCAGCAGCCCCTCAGGGGGTCGTCCGACTGAAGCTTTCTTT.

The J gene is TRBJ1-2, the V gene TRBV6-2 or TRBV6-3, with D hard to call. The V and J ends lost 5 bases and 4 bases respectively, with 5 bases between them. Germline lookup yields CDR1 MNHEY and CDR2 SVGEGT. The CDR3 contains 11 residues. The CDR3: CASSLGYGYTF. The CDR3 bases are TGTGCCAGCAGTCTAGGCTATGGCTACACCTTC.